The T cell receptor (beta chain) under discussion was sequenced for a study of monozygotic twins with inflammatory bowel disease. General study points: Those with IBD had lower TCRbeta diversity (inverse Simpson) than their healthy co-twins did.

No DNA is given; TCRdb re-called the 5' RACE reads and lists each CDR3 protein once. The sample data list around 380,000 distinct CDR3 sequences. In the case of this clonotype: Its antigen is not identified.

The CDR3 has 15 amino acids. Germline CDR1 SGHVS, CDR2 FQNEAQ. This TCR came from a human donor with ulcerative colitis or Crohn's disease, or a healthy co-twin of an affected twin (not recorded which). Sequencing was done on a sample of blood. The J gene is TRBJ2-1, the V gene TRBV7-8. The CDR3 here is CASSFSGIYYNEQFF.